This TCR beta chain was captured by sequencing in a study of T cell repertoires in cytomegalovirus infection. Overall study context: In public TCR beta signatures, there were indications of both CMV infection and matching HLA type.

Many counts were recorded for this clonotype. Antigen specificity is unknown. The CDR3 runs 15 residues. J was trimmed by 12 bases and V by 5 bases; bases with no gene match: 13. Germline V gene lookup returns CDR1 SGHVS and CDR2 FQNEAQ. Study results and caveats: Cumulative frequency of public TCR beta families picked out carriers of CMV plus the relevant HLA. Ex vivo, HLA-C-restricted CMV-specific TCR beta clonotypes prevailed over the rest of the response.

TCRdb reprocessed the reads via MiXCR and lists one record per CDR3 protein. The data contain some 180,000 distinct CDR3 sequences, roughly 19% of them singletons. This TCR derives from a human donor in good health (CMV status not recorded). Some clones in this sample may be carry-over from other donors' samples. The sample was PBMCs. This chain joins TRBV7-8 and TRBJ1-4; the match to TRBD1 covers 9 bases. Here the CDR3 reads CASSPTRDRVWELFF. The CDR3, as DNA: TGTGCCAGCAGCCCAACCCGGGACAGGGTCTGGGAACTGTTTTTT.